This passage covers 23 T cell receptor beta chains from one sample sequenced in a study of T cell changes during pregnancy in multiple sclerosis. Clones were read by immunoSEQ multiplex PCR, and TCRdb kept only the in-frame ones, dropping some. This sample has approximately 120,000 clones, with approximately 96% found just once. Sequencing was performed on peripheral blood, taken after pregnancy. These receptors all come from a female donor with multiple sclerosis, enrolled in a pregnancy study.

In the case of this clone: The sample holds other DNA sequences that translate to the same CDR3. The J gene is TRBJ2-7, the V gene TRBV25-1; a possible D gene is TRBD2 (6 bases). CDR3 length equals 14 residues. Germline CDR1 reads MGHDK; CDR2 reads SYGVNS. V gave up 8 bases and J gave up 0 bases, with 14 bases separating them. DNA of the CDR3: TGTGCCAGCGTACCTAGCGACAGCTCCTACGAGCAGTACTTC. Translation: CASVPSDSSYEQYF.

The chain employs TRBV11-2 and TRBJ2-3; D ambiguous. The V gene's germline CDR1 is SGHAT and CDR2 FQNNGV. Trimming removed 1 base at V and 4 bases at J, with 12 bases between. CDR3 length equals 15 residues. CDR3 nucleotide sequence: TGTGCCAGCAGCTTAGGTACGCGAACGGCAGATACGCAGTATTTT. Its protein product is CASSLGTRTADTQYF.

The chain links TRBV6-5 to TRBJ2-1; D not resolved. Trimming removed 7 bases from V and 8 bases from J, with 15 bases in between. This CDR3 is built from 13 residues. The germline V gene has CDR1 MNHEY and CDR2 SVGAGI. The CDR3 region has the DNA TGTGCCAGCAAGGAGTTCGGCGACGATGAGCAGTTCTTC. This gives the protein CASKEFGDDEQFF.

The CDR3 region has the DNA TGTGCCAGCAGTTACTGGAGCGGGGCCTCCTACAATGAGCAGTTCTTC. Its protein product is CASSYWSGASYNEQFF. The chain is built from TRBV6-5 and TRBJ2-1; 7 nucleotides align to TRBD2. This CDR3 has 16 residues. Germline V gene sequence: CDR1 MNHEY, CDR2 SVGAGI. Trimming removed 1 base from V and 0 bases from J; junction bases left unmatched: 3.

Here the CDR3 DNA reads TGTGCCAGCAGCCCACCGGGAGTAATGGGCACAGATACGCAGTATTTT. It codes for CASSPPGVMGTDTQYF. The V gene is TRBV7-2, the J gene TRBJ2-3; possibly TRBD2 for D (6 bases). Germline loops: CDR1 SGHTA, CDR2 FQGNSA. CDR3 length: 16 residues. V lost 5 bases and J lost 1, with 16 bases in between. Filled out from reference TRBV7-2 and TRBJ2-3, the complete variable domain reads GAGVSQSPSNKVTEKGKDVELRCDPISGHTALYWYRQSLGQGLEFLIYFQGNSAPDKSGLPSDRFSAERTGGSVSTLTIQRTQQEDSAVYLCASSPPGVMGTDTQYFGPGTRLTVL.

This chain links TRBV7-6 with TRBJ2-1; D is unclear. This CDR3 spans 20 amino acids. Trimming took off 5 bases at V and 9 bases at J, with 35 bases between the two ends. Germline values: CDR1 SGHVS, CDR2 FNYEAQ. The CDR3 is CASSPIYPRLPERMSGEQFF. In DNA form, the CDR3 reads TGTGCCAGCAGCCCGATTTACCCCCGACTCCCCGAGCGTATGTCGGGTGAGCAGTTCTTC.

The CDR3 DNA reads as TGTGCCAGCTCACCACCTAGCGGGAGGTTCACAGATACGCAGTATTTT. Protein: CASSPPSGRFTDTQYF. This chain uses TRBV18 with TRBJ2-3, with TRBD2 matching over 10 bases. The CDR3 sequence is 16 residues long. The germline gives CDR1 KGHSH, CDR2 LQKENI. J lost 2 bases, V lost 0 bases, and 2 bases had no gene match.

The V call is TRBV27, the J call TRBJ2-1; 10 bases fit TRBD2. J was trimmed by 2 bases and V by 6 bases; bases with no gene match: 4. The germline CDR1 and CDR2 sequences are MNHEY and SMNVEV (reference sequence). The CDR3 runs 15 residues. The CDR3, as DNA: TGTGCCAGCAGGATCAGCGGGAGGGCCTACAATGAGCAGTTCTTC. The encoded protein is CASRISGRAYNEQFF.

This clone is a singleton in its sample. The genes are TRBV7-2 and TRBJ2-3; TRBD2 matches at 7 bases. The germline V gene encodes CDR1 SGHTA and CDR2 FQGNSA. J gave up 5 bases and V 6 bases, and 2 bases lay outside the gene matches. The CDR3 totals 12 residues. This chain's CDR3 is CASRPGGDTQYF. In DNA form, the CDR3 reads TGTGCCAGCAGACCGGGAGGAGATACGCAGTATTTT.

This chain connects TRBV19 to TRBJ1-2, with D possibly being TRBD1 (5 bases). Trimming took off 5 bases at V and 4 bases at J, with 17 bases between the two ends. Per germline, CDR1 LNHDA and CDR2 SQIVND (reference sequence). CDR3 length equals 15 residues. The CDR3 reads CASSAWDFLPYGYTF. The CDR3, as DNA: TGTGCCAGTAGTGCCTGGGACTTCCTTCCCTATGGCTACACCTTC.

The chain is built from TRBV5-1 and TRBJ2-1; weak D call: TRBD2 (5 bases). The CDR3 consists of 15 residues. With 0 bases removed from V and 4 bases from J, the gap between germline ends came to 11 bases. Germline CDR1 reads SGHRS; CDR2 reads YFSETQ. This chain's CDR3 is CASSLGTLAYNEQFF. CDR3 coding DNA: TGCGCCAGCAGCTTGGGCACTCTAGCATACAATGAGCAGTTCTTC.

The chain links TRBV5-1 to TRBJ2-7, with D unresolved. V was trimmed by 0 bases and J by 0 bases, leaving 10 bases between them. Germline V gene lookup returns CDR1 SGHRS and CDR2 YFSETQ. The CDR3 runs 15 residues. CDR3 amino acids: CASSLAGLNSYEQYF. The CDR3 bases are TGCGCCAGCAGCTTGGCCGGTTTAAACTCCTACGAGCAGTACTTC.

This chain uses TRBV9 with TRBJ2-1; D may be TRBD1 (5 bases). V lost 0 bases to trimming and J lost 7 bases, with 11 bases between them. The CDR3 runs 14 residues. The V gene's germline CDR1 is SGDLS and CDR2 YYNGEE. CDR3 loop: CASSVEVRGNEQFF. The DNA for the CDR3 is TGTGCCAGCAGCGTAGAGGTTAGGGGAAATGAGCAGTTCTTC.

The V and J genes are TRBV25-1 and TRBJ1-1; a weak D match, TRBD1 (6 bases). Germline-derived CDR1 and CDR2 are MGHDK and SYGVNS. This CDR3 is 13 amino acids long. V gave up 4 bases and J gave up 5 bases, with 11 bases separating them. The CDR3 DNA reads as TGTGCCAGCAGTGGATGGGGGCGAACTGAAGCTTTCTTT. Encoded protein: CASSGWGRTEAFF.

The J gene is TRBJ1-2, the V gene TRBV27; D uncertain. Germline V lookup: CDR1 MNHEY, CDR2 SMNVEV (reference sequence). The V gene lost 3 bases and the J gene lost 4 bases, with 9 bases spanning the gap. CDR3 length: 13 residues. In nucleotides, the CDR3 is TGTGCCAGCAGTTTGTCGCTCGGCTATGGCTACACCTTC. Its translation: CASSLSLGYGYTF.

The CDR3 DNA follows: TGTGCCAGCAGTGCGAATCAGCCCCAGCATTTT. Its translation is CASSANQPQHF. The gene calls are TRBV6-1 and TRBJ1-5; no clear D. The CDR3 sequence is 11 residues long. V lost 4 bases and J lost 4, with 2 bases in between. CDR1 and CDR2 (germline): MNHNS, SASEGT.

The gene calls are TRBV9 and TRBJ2-5; 10 bases match TRBD1. After removal of 4 bases from V and 3 bases from J, the junction contained 3 bases not matched to a gene. Germline V gene lookup returns CDR1 SGDLS and CDR2 YYNGEE. This CDR3 is 14 amino acids long. CDR3: CASSSGTGEETQYF. The DNA for the CDR3 is TGTGCCAGCAGCTCAGGGACAGGGGAAGAGACCCAGTACTTC.

The chain combines TRBV7-2 with TRBJ1-2; D is possibly TRBD1 (6 bases). Germline lookup yields CDR1 SGHTA and CDR2 FQGNSA. The CDR3 is 13 amino acids. The V and J ends lost 6 bases and 4 bases respectively, with 12 bases between them. CDR3 loop: CASSQGGRYGYTF. The CDR3 DNA sequence: TGTGCCAGCAGTCAAGGGGGTCGCTATGGCTACACCTTC.

Remarks on this clone: Different DNA sequences within this sample yield the same CDR3. The chain recombines TRBV27 with TRBJ2-7; no clear D. Germline V gene data show CDR1 as MNHEY and CDR2 as SMNVEV (reference sequence). CDR3 length: 12 amino acids. The V and J ends lost 0 bases and 4 bases respectively, with 4 bases between them. The CDR3 DNA reads TGTGCCAGCAGTTTATCTCCGTACGAGCAGTACTTC. Protein product: CASSLSPYEQYF.

This chain joins TRBV10-3 and TRBJ1-2; no clear D gene. CDR1 ENHRY and CDR2 SYGVKD come from the germline V gene. The CDR3 sequence is 12 residues long. V was shortened by 4 bases and J by 7 bases, with 10 bases between the two germline ends. The CDR3 DNA sequence: TGTGCCATCAGTGTCAAGGGAGGTGGCTACACCTTC. Protein sequence: CAISVKGGGYTF.

The chain carries TRBV7-2 and TRBJ1-1; 7 nucleotides align to TRBD1. With 5 bases clipped from V and 0 bases from J, the junction kept 6 bases outside the gene matches. CDR3 size: 15 residues. CDR1 is SGHTA and CDR2 is FQGNSA in the germline V gene. CDR3 sequence: CASSRWDSLNTEAFF. CDR3 nucleotides: TGTGCCAGCAGCCGATGGGACAGTCTGAACACTGAAGCTTTCTTT.

The gene calls are TRBV11-2 and TRBJ2-7; TRBD2 is a possible D gene (6 bases). The ends were cut back, 5 bases at V and 0 bases at J, with 8 bases in the middle. The CDR3 totals 13 residues. Per the germline V gene, CDR1 is SGHAT and CDR2 is FQNNGV. The DNA of the CDR3 is TGTGCCAGCAGCCGCGGGACCTCCTACGAGCAGTACTTC. Translating gives CASSRGTSYEQYF.

The chain uses TRBV19 and TRBJ2-1; TRBD2 aligns across 14 bases. V lost 5 bases and J lost 5; bases outside the gene matches: 8. The CDR3 spans 17 residues. Germline loops: CDR1 LNHDA, CDR2 SQIVND (reference sequence). The CDR3 coding sequence is TGTGCCAGTAGTCTGGGACTAGCGGGAGTGGGGGACAATGAGCAGTTCTTC. Residues: CASSLGLAGVGDNEQFF.